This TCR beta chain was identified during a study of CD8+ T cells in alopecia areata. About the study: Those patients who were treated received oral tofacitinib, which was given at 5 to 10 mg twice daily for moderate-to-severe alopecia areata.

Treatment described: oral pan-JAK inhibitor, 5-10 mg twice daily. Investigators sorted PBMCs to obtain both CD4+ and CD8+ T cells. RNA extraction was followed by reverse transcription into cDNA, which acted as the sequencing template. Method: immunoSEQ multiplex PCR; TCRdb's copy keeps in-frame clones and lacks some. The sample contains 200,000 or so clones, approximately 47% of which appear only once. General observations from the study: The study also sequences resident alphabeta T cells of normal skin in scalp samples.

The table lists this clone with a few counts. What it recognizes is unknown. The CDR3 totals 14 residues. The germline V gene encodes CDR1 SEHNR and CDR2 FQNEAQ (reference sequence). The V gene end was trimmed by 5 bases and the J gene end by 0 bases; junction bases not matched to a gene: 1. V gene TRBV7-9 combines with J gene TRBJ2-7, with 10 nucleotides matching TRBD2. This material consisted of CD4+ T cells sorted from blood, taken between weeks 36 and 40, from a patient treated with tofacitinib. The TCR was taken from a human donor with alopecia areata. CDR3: CASSPSGSSYEQYF. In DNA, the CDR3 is TGTGCCAGCAGCCCTAGCGGGAGCTCCTACGAGCAGTACTTC.